The clone carrying this TCR beta chain was detected only a few times. The antigen is undetermined. Germline and junction disagree at one end, which may indicate a read error. Deep-level settings were used for running the assay. Once extracted for a subset, genomic DNA was divided evenly among several immunoSEQ plates. Study processing details: ImmunoSEQ output held junction-only sequences without quality scores, so filtering differed. Profiled with immunoSEQ multiplex PCR; TCRdb holds only in-frame clones, not every one. That table furnishes V, J and clone size, whereas the DNA furnished D and trimming. The sample yields about 470,000 clones, around 79% seen once. This entry comes from a study of shared clonotypes between healthy human individuals. Findings and caveats of the study: It was the few donors that limited the genetic and exposure-history diversity represented.

CDR1 SGHDT and CDR2 YYEEEE come from the germline V gene. This CDR3 region has 11 residues. This receptor was taken from a middle-aged woman in good health. Some clones in this sample may be carry-over from other donors' samples. The sample comprised PBMCs. The chain employs TRBV5-6 and TRBJ2-7; 8 nucleotides match TRBD1. CDR3 loop: CASSLSGQAAF. The CDR3 nucleotides are TGTGCCAGCAGCTTATCGGGACAGGCTGCGTTC.